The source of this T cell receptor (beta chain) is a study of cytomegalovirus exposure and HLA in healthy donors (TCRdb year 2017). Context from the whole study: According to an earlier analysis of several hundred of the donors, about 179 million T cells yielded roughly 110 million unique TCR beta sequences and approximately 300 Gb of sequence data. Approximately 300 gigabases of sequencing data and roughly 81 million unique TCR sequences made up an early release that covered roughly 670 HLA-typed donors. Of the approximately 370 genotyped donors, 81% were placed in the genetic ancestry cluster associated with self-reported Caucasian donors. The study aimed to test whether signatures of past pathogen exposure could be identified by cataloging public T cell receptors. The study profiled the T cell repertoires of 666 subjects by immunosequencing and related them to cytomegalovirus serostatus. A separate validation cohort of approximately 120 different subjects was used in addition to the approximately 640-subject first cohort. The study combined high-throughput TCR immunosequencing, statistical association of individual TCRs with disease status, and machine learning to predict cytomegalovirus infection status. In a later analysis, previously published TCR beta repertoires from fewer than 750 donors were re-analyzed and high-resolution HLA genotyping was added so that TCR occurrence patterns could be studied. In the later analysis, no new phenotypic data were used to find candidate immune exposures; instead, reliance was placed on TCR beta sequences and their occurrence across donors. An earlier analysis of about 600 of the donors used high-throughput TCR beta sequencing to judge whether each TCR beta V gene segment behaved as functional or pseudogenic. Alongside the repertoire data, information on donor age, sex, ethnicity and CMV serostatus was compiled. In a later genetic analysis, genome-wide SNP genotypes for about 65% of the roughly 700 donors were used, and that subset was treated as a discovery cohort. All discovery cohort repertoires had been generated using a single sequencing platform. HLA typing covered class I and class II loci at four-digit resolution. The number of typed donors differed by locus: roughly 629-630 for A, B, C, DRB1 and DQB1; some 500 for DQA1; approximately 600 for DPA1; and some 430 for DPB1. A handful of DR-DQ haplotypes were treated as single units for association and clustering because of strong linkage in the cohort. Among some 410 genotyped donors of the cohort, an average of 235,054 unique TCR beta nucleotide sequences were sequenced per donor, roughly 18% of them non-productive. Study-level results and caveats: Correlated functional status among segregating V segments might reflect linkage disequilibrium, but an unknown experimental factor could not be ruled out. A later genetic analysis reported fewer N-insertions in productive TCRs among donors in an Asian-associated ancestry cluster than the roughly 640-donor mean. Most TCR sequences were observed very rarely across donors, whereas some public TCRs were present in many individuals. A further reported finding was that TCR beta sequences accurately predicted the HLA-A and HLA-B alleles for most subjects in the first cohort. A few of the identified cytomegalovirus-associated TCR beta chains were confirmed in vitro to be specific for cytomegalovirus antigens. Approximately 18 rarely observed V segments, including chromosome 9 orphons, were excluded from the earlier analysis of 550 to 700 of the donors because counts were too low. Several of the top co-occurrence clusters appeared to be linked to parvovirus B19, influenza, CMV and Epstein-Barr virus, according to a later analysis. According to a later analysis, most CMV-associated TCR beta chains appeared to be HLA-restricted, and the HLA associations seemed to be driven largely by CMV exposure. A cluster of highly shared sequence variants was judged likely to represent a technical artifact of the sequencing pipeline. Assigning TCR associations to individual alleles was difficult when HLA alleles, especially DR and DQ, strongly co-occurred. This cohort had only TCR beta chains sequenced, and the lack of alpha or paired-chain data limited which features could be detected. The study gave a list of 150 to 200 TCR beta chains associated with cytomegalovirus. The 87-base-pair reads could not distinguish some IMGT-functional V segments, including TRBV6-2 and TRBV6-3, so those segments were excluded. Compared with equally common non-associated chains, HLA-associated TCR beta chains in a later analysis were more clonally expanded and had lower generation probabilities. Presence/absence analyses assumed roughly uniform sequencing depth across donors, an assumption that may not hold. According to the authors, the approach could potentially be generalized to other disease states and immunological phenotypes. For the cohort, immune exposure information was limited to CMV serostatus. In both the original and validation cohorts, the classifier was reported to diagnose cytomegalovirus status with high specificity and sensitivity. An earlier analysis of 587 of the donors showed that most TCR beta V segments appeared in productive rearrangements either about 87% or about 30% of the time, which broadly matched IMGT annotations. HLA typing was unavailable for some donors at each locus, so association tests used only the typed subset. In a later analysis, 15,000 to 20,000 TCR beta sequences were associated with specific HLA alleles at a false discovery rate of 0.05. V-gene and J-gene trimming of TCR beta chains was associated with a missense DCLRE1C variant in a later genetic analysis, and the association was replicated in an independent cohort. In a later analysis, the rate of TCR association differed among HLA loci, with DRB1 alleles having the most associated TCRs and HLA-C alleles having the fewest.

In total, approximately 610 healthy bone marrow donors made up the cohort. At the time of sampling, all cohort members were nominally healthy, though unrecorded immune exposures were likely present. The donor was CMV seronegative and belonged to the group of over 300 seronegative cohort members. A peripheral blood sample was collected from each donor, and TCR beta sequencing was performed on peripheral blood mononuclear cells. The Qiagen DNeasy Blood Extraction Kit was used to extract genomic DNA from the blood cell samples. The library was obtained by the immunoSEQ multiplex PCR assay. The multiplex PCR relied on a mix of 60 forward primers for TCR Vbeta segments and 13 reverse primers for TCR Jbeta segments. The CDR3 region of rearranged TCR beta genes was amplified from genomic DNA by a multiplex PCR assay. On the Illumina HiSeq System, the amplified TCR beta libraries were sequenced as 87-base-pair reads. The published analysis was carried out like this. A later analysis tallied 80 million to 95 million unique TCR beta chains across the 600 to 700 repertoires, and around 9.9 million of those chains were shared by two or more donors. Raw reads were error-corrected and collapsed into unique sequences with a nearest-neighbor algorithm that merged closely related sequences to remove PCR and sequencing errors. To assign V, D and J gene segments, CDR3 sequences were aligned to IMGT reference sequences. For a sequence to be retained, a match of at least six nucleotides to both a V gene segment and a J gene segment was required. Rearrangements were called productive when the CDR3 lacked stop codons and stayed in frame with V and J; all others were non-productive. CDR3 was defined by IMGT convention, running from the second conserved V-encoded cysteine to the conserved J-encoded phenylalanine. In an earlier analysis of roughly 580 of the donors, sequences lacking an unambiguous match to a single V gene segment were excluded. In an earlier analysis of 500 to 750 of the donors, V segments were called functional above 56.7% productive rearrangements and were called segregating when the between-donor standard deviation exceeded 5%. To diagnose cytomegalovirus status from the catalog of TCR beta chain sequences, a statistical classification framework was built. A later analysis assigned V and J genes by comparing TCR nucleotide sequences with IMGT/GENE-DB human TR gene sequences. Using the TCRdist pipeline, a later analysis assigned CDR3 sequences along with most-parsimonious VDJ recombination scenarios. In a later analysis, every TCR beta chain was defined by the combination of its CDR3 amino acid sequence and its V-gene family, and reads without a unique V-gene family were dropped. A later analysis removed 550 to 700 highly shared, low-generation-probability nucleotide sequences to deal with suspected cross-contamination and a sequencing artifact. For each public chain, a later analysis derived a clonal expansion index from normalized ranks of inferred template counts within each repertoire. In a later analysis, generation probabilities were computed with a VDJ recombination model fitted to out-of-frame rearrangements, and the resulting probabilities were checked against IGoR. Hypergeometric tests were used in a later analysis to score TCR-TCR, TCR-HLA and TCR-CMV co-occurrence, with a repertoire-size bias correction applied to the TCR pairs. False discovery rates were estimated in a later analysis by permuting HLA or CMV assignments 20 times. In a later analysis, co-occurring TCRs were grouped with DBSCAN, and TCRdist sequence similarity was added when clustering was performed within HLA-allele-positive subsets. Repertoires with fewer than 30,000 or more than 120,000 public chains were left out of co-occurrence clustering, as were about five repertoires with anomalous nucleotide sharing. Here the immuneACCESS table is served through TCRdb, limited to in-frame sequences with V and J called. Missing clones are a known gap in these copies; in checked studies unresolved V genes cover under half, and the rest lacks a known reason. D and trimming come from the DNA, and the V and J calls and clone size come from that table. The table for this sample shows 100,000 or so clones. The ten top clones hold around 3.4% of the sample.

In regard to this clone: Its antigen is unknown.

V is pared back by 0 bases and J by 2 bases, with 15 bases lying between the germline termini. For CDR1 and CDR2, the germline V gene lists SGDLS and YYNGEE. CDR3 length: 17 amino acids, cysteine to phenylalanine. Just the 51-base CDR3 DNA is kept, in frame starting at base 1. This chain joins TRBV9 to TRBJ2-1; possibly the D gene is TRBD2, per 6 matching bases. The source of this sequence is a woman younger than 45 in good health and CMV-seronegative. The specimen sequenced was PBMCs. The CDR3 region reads CASSVGWGVVAYNEQFF. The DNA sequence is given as TGTGCCAGCAGCGTAGGGTGGGGGGTAGTGGCCTACAATGAGCAGTTCTTC.